This record looks at one TCR beta chain sequence and its context. The target antigen is unknown. The source of the sample is a study of tissue T cells after allogeneic stem cell transplantation. The overall study: Four unmodified and three CD34-selected T-cell-depleted grafts went to graft-versus-host disease patients. Where cell numbers permitted, CD3+ T cells were sorted from preserved blood and marrow. Before transplant, recipient-origin PBMCs were collected in a handful of GVHD patients.

This table comes from immunoSEQ multiplex PCR, and its TCRdb copy is limited to in-frame clones, with some not included. The sample contains 25,000 to 30,000 clones, 85% of which appear only once. Whole-study results and caveats: The study did not identify alloreactive or antigen-specific tissue TCRs, and some clones might be persisting host cells.

In germline, CDR1 is LGHDT, CDR2 YNNKEL (reference sequence). This CDR3 contains 18 residues. Trimming cost V 0 bases and J 0 bases, with 17 bases left between them. The clonotype was recovered from a woman aged 18 to 55 who later had graft-versus-host disease after an allogeneic stem cell transplant. The chain carries TRBV3-1 (or the pseudogene TRBV3-2) and TRBJ1-1; D is possibly TRBD1 (5 bases). Specimen: blood, collected before transplantation. CDR3 DNA sequence: TGTGCCAGCAGCCAAGAGTCCCCGACAGCAAGAATGAACACTGAAGCTTTCTTT. The encoded protein is CASSQESPTARMNTEAFF.